Below, 21 T cell receptor beta chains from the same sample are listed, as sequenced in a study of blood T cells in healthy people across ages. Together with a sample-barcoded 5' primer, a J-beta primer mix was included in a second PCR lasting about 6 to 12 cycles. TCRdb re-analysed the 5' RACE reads in MiXCR, keeping a single row per CDR3 protein. The sample gives 1,800,000 or so distinct CDR3 sequences, about 39% of which show up once; 20% to 25% is in the top ten. Material for sequencing was blood. The receptors were gathered from a human donor in good health.

The chain joins TRBV7-9 to TRBJ2-5; 10 nucleotides agree with TRBD1. CDR1 and CDR2 from the germline V gene are SEHNR and FQNEAQ (reference sequence). The V and J ends lost 6 bases and 9 bases, in that order; junction bases with no gene match: 25. The CDR3 is made up of 19 amino acids. CDR3 residues: CASSPLRDRGLKPPGAQYF. CDR3 bases: TGTGCCAGCAGTCCCCTCCGGGACAGGGGCCTCAAACCCCCCGGGGCCCAGTACTTC.

V and J are TRBV6-1 and TRBJ1-4; D gene ambiguous. CDR1 and CDR2 (germline): MNHNS, SASEGT. The germline V and J ends were trimmed by 2 bases and 2 bases, with 9 bases remaining between them. The CDR3 sequence is 15 residues long. CDR3: CASSERPNTNEKLFF. CDR3 DNA sequence: TGTGCCAGCAGTGAAAGACCGAATACTAATGAAAAACTGTTTTTT.

The chain recombines TRBV28 with TRBJ2-3; TRBD2 might be the D (6 bases). Germline V gene sequence: CDR1 MDHEN, CDR2 SYDVKM. Trimming shortened V by 8 bases and J by 4 bases, and 16 bases separated the two germline ends. This CDR3 comprises 14 residues. CDR3 in DNA: TGTGCCAGCCATGGGGGGAACTATCCAGATACGCAGTATTTT. This encodes CASHGGNYPDTQYF.

This chain connects TRBV5-1 to TRBJ1-4, with TRBD1 matching 7 bases. The germline V gene encodes CDR1 SGHRS and CDR2 YFSETQ. CDR3 length: 16 residues. Trimming cost V 0 bases and J 1 base; bases outside gene matches: 3. The CDR3 here is CASSLGQGLTNEKLFF. In nucleotides, the CDR3 is TGCGCCAGCAGCTTGGGACAGGGACTAACTAATGAAAAACTGTTTTTT. Full variable domain (rest looked up from reference TRBV5-1 and TRBJ1-4): KAGVTQTPRYLIKTRGQQVTLSCSPISGHRSVSWYQQTPGQGLQFLFEYFSETQRNKGNFPGRFSGRQFSNSRSEMNVSTLELGDSALYLCASSLGQGLTNEKLFFGSGTQLSVL.

The rearrangement links TRBV6-2 or TRBV6-3 to TRBJ2-5; 13 bases fit TRBD2. The DNA matches TRBJ2-7 better at its end, which makes the J call doubtful. Germline-derived CDR1 and CDR2 are MNHEY and SVGEGT. There are 15 residues in the CDR3. The CDR3: CASGLAGDPSYEQYF. Written as DNA, the CDR3 is TGTGCCAGCGGACTAGCGGGGGATCCGTCTTACGAGCAGTACTTC.

This clonotype was seen only a few times. This rearrangement joins TRBV20-1 to TRBJ2-1, with 10 bases matching TRBD2. The CDR3 loop spans 15 amino acids. Losses at the gene ends were 6 bases for V and 6 bases for J; bases not matched to a gene: 11. Germline-derived CDR1 and CDR2 are DFQATT and SNEGSKA (reference sequence). CDR3 in DNA: TGCAGTGCCCCTGTAGCGGGGGGAGGCATCAATGAGCAGTTCTTC. Amino acid sequence: CSAPVAGGGINEQFF.

This clonotype appeared a few times. The chain carries TRBV25-1 and TRBJ1-2, with D possibly TRBD1 on 5 matching bases. With 3 bases removed from V and 11 bases from J, the gap between germline ends came to 13 bases. CDR3 length: 12 amino acids. Germline CDR1 MGHDK, CDR2 SYGVNS. The CDR3 spells CASSERWGTYTF. The CDR3 region has the DNA TGTGCCAGCAGTGAGAGGTGGGGGACGTACACCTTC.

The J gene is TRBJ2-5, the V gene TRBV7-2; perhaps TRBD1 as D (6 bases). The J call is in doubt because the DNA end fits TRBJ2-7 better. Looked up from germline, CDR1 is SGHTA and CDR2 is FQGNSA. This CDR3 contains 15 residues. CDR3 in amino acids: CTSSSPTGTTYEQYF. CDR3 bases: TGTACCAGCAGCTCCCCGACAGGAACTACCTACGAGCAGTACTTC.

V gene TRBV10-3 combines with J gene TRBJ2-3; 12 bases fit TRBD2. This CDR3 spans 16 amino acids. With 6 bases clipped from V and 5 bases from J, the junction kept 9 bases outside the gene matches. In germline, CDR1 is ENHRY, CDR2 SYGVKD. The CDR3 nucleotides read TGTGCCATCAGCGAGGGCGGACTAGCGGGGTTAGATACGCAGTATTTT. This encodes CAISEGGLAGLDTQYF.

The CDR3 nucleotides read TGTGCCACCAGCAGAGGGAAACAGGGGCCAATGGTACTCGCCTATAATTCACCCCTCCACTTT. Its translation is CATSRGKQGPMVLAYNSPLHF. The chain employs TRBV15 and TRBJ1-6; 7 nucleotides agree with TRBD1. The germline V gene encodes CDR1 LNHNV and CDR2 YYDKDF (reference sequence). This CDR3 contains 21 residues. V gave up 1 base and J gave up 2 bases; unmatched junction bases: 17.

The rearrangement links TRBV6-1 to TRBJ1-2; TRBD1 matches 8 bases. This CDR3 has 17 amino acids. Germline V gene lookup returns CDR1 MNHNS and CDR2 SASEGT. V trimming: 5 bases; J trimming: 8 bases; junction bases outside the gene matches: 19. The CDR3 region has the DNA TGTGCCAGCAGTCCCGGGACAGGCTTCTATGCGAAGCGGGGCTACACCTTC. This sequence encodes CASSPGTGFYAKRGYTF.

This clonotype was detected ten times or more. The CDR3 nucleotides read TGCAGCGCCGTCCCAGGGGGGCTCAATCAGCCCCAGCATTTT. It specifies CSAVPGGLNQPQHF. This chain connects TRBV29-1 to TRBJ1-5; 7 positions agree with TRBD1. The germline CDR1 and CDR2 sequences are SQVTM and ANQGSEA. The CDR3 extends over 14 amino acids. Trimming removed 7 bases from V and 3 bases from J; junction bases left unmatched: 9.

This clonotype turned up a few times. This chain joins TRBV27 and TRBJ2-3; D remains ambiguous. Trimming pared 3 bases from V and 2 bases from J, leaving 12 bases between. This CDR3 is 15 amino acids long. Germline loops: CDR1 MNHEY, CDR2 SMNVEV (reference sequence). CDR3 sequence reads: CASSLSTAPTDTQYF. The CDR3, as DNA: TGTGCCAGCAGTTTGAGCACAGCCCCCACAGATACGCAGTATTTT.

This sequence joins TRBV5-1 and TRBJ2-5; either TRBD1 or TRBD2 may fit D (5 bases each). Germline V gene sequence: CDR1 SGHRS, CDR2 YFSETQ. The CDR3 covers 15 residues. V shed 4 bases and J shed 5 bases, with 18 bases lying between them. The CDR3 sequence is CASSATPGTRETQYF. CDR3 DNA: TGCGCCAGCAGCGCAACACCAGGGACCCGGGAGACCCAGTACTTC.

In regard to this clonotype: A much larger clone differs by one base, so this may be a read error. The V gene is TRBV12-3 or TRBV12-4, the J gene TRBJ2-3; 9 bases fit TRBD1. CDR3 length equals 15 residues. With 1 base clipped from V and 8 bases from J, the junction kept 7 bases outside the gene matches. The CDR3 sequence is CASSLGQGGWGTQYF. The CDR3 DNA reads as TGTGCCAGCAGTTTAGGACAGGGGGGTTGGGGTACGCAGTATTTT.

The chain combines TRBV12-3 or TRBV12-4 with TRBJ2-1, with D tentatively TRBD2 (6 bases). Trimming left V 5 bases short and J 15 bases short, with 14 bases between. CDR3 length equals 11 residues. CDR3: CASSRTTRLFF. CDR3 coding DNA: TGTGCCAGCAGTCGGACTACCCGGCTGTTCTTC.

The V and J genes are TRBV10-3 and TRBJ1-1, with a possible D match to TRBD1 (6 bases). This CDR3 region has 14 residues. V lost 11 bases and J 0 bases, leaving 16 bases between the germline ends. CDR1 is ENHRY and CDR2 is SYGVKD in the germline V gene. CDR3 DNA sequence: TGTGCCTCGCGGGGGGGGCAGATGAACACTGAAGCTTTCTTT. It specifies CASRGGQMNTEAFF.

This chain connects TRBV7-2 to TRBJ2-1; 7 bases match TRBD2. Germline V gene lookup returns CDR1 SGHTA and CDR2 FQGNSA. Unmatched junction bases numbered 5, after V lost 1 base and J lost 8 bases. The CDR3 extends over 14 amino acids. The CDR3 protein is CASSLDAGRDEQFF. Here the CDR3 DNA reads TGTGCCAGCAGCTTAGATGCAGGGAGGGATGAGCAGTTCTTC.

V gene TRBV19 combines with J gene TRBJ1-5; D remains unclear. Between the trimmed V and J ends, which lost 4 bases and 0 bases, there was a span of 10 bases. Germline V gene lookup returns CDR1 LNHDA and CDR2 SQIVND (reference sequence). This CDR3 contains 15 residues. The CDR3 bases are TGTGCCAGTAGTAATCGTTTCGATAGCAATCAGCCCCAGCATTTT. Protein sequence: CASSNRFDSNQPQHF.

V is TRBV6-1 and J is TRBJ1-2; 8 bases are a match to TRBD1. The junction had 6 bases not matched to a gene; V was cut back by 1 base and J by 2 bases. The CDR3 runs to 16 residues. Germline loops: CDR1 MNHNS, CDR2 SASEGT. DNA of the CDR3: TGTGCCAGCAGTGAAGGCAACAGGGGGGGCAACTATGGCTACACCTTC. It codes for CASSEGNRGGNYGYTF.

The CDR3 bases are TGCGCCAGCAGCCAAGACCTGGAAGATGAGCAGTTCTTC. It yields the protein CASSQDLEDEQFF. J is TRBJ2-1 and V is TRBV4-1; D remains unclear. Per germline, CDR1 MGHRA and CDR2 YSYEKL. CDR3 size: 13 residues. The V gene lost 0 bases and the J gene lost 8 bases, with 8 bases spanning the gap.